The TCR beta chain described here comes from a study of blood T cell repertoires in COVID-19. V lost 0 bases and J lost 2, with 11 bases in between. The CDR3 contains 15 residues. Germline CDR1 reads LGHNA; CDR2 reads YSLEER. Libraries were prepared by immunoSEQ multiplex PCR; TCRdb keeps only in-frame clonotypes and omits some of them. The data contain 150,000 or so clones, around 82% of them singletons. Sequences were obtained from peripheral blood. This TCR was sampled from a woman in her sixties or seventies with acute or convalescent COVID-19. J is TRBJ2-7 and V is TRBV4-3; perhaps TRBD2 as D (5 bases). CDR3 amino acids: CASSQDRGSTYEQYF. CDR3 nucleotide sequence: TGCGCCAGCAGCCAAGATCGAGGGTCGACCTACGAGCAGTACTTC.